The 23 T cell receptor beta chains in this list originate from one sample, sequenced in a study of T-cell memory formation after mild COVID-19. TCRdb analysed the 5' RACE reads with MiXCR anew, one entry per CDR3 protein. Of approximately 260,000 distinct CDR3 sequences detected, about a sixth appear once; the ten largest clones hold roughly 23%. Sequenced: PBMCs or a T cell subset sorted from them (not recorded which). These receptors came from a man younger than 35 who had mild COVID-19 (a few samples of this study predate the infection). Cell type and time point are not known.

This clonotype was found a few times. The chain combines TRBV5-6 with TRBJ1-6; TRBD1 might be the D (6 bases). The CDR3 runs to 16 residues. Germline-derived CDR1 and CDR2 are SGHDT and YYEEEE. Trimming shortened V by 3 bases and J by 10 bases, and 20 bases separated the two germline ends. In DNA form, the CDR3 reads TGTGCCAGCAGCTACTCGGGACACGACGAAACCTCACCCCTCCACTTT. It codes for CASSYSGHDETSPLHF.

V and J are TRBV19 and TRBJ2-7; D is ambiguous. The CDR3 covers 15 residues. V lost 2 bases, J lost 4 bases, and 15 bases lay in between. The germline V gene has CDR1 LNHDA and CDR2 SQIVND (reference sequence). The CDR3 sequence is CASSILAGDEYEQYF. CDR3 nucleotides: TGTGCCAGTAGTATATTGGCAGGTGATGAGTACGAGCAGTACTTC.

The chain employs TRBV11-1 and TRBJ2-7, with D perhaps TRBD1 (6 bases). V was clipped by 5 bases and J by 4 bases, with 15 bases between them. CDR1 and CDR2 (germline): SGHAT, FQDESV (reference sequence). CDR3 length: 14 residues. CDR3 sequence reads: CASSRPGQRYEQYF. CDR3 in DNA: TGTGCCAGCAGCAGACCGGGACAACGATACGAGCAGTACTTC.

This rearrangement joins TRBV7-3 to TRBJ2-1; possible D gene TRBD2, 6 bases. The CDR3 covers 15 residues. From germline, CDR1 is SGHTA and CDR2 FQGTGA. The V end was cut by 2 bases, the J end by 4 bases, with 12 bases between. The DNA of the CDR3 is TGTGCCAGCAGCTTAGGGTCAGGGAGGTACAATGAGCAGTTCTTC. Protein sequence: CASSLGSGRYNEQFF. The variable domain in full, completed from reference TRBV7-3 and TRBJ2-1, reads GAGVSQTPSNKVTEKGKYVELRCDPISGHTALYWYRQSLGQGPEFLIYFQGTGAADDSGLPNDRFFAVRPEGSVSTLKIQRTERGDSAVYLCASSLGSGRYNEQFFGPGTRLTVL.

V and J are TRBV5-8 and TRBJ1-2; 7 bases are a match to TRBD1. This CDR3 region has 14 residues. With V trimmed by 0 bases and J by 4 bases, 3 bases remained unmatched. Germline V gene sequence: CDR1 SGHTS, CDR2 YDEGEE. CDR3 in DNA: TGTGCCAGCAGCTTGGGGGACAGCTCCTATGGCTACACCTTC. The encoded protein is CASSLGDSSYGYTF.

Comments on this clonotype: The junction does not match germline at one end; this may be a read error. V gene TRBV5-1 combines with J gene TRBJ2-7; D is ambiguous. The germline CDR1 and CDR2 sequences are SGHRS and YFSETQ. This CDR3 has 12 amino acids. CDR3 protein: CASYESSYEKYF. For the CDR3, the DNA is TGCGCCAGCTATGAGAGCTCCTACGAGAAGTACTTC.

The chain employs TRBV7-2 and TRBJ2-1, with D perhaps assigned TRBD1 or TRBD2 (7 bases each). The CDR3 loop spans 15 amino acids. V gave up 7 bases and J gave up 4 bases, with 17 bases separating them. Germline values: CDR1 SGHTA, CDR2 FQGNSA. CDR3 in DNA: TGTGCCAGCAACCTGGGGAGGGGGCAATACAATGAGCAGTTCTTC. It is translated as CASNLGRGQYNEQFF.

V is TRBV27 and J is TRBJ1-6, with D unclear. The length of the CDR3 is 15 residues. CDR1 and CDR2 (germline): MNHEY, SMNVEV (reference sequence). With 7 bases removed from V and 0 bases from J, the gap between germline ends came to 10 bases. The CDR3 loop is CASMALSSYNSPLHF. In DNA, the CDR3 is TGTGCCAGCATGGCCCTCAGCTCCTATAATTCACCCCTCCACTTT.

In its sample, this clonotype was seen once. CDR3 nucleotide sequence: TGTGCCAGCAGCCTGGACGAGCGCAACAATGAGCAGTTCTTC. It specifies CASSLDERNNEQFF. J is TRBJ2-1 and V is TRBV7-3; D ambiguous. The germline gives CDR1 SGHTA, CDR2 FQGTGA. Trimming cost V 5 bases and J 5 bases, with 13 bases left between them. This CDR3 region has 14 residues.

Only a few counts were recorded for this clonotype. The chain has TRBV5-1 and TRBJ1-1; D unresolved. V was trimmed by 0 bases and J by 7 bases, leaving 13 bases between them. Germline CDR1 is SGHRS and CDR2 is YFSETQ. The CDR3 is 14 residues long. The CDR3 spells CASSLGAGNLEAFF. The CDR3 DNA sequence: TGCGCCAGCAGCTTGGGGGCAGGAAACCTTGAAGCTTTCTTT.

The genes are TRBV6-2 or TRBV6-3 and TRBJ1-1; 11 nucleotides match TRBD1. Per the germline V gene, CDR1 is MNHEY and CDR2 is SVGEGT. V was pared by 4 bases and J by 5 bases, with 6 bases of the junction left unmatched. The CDR3 is 15 amino acids. The CDR3 is CASSSGQGAWTEAFF. For the CDR3, the DNA is TGTGCCAGCAGTTCTGGACAGGGGGCTTGGACTGAAGCTTTCTTT.

The CDR3 DNA reads as TGTGCCAGCAGTCCCAAGACAGGGATCTATGGCTACACCTTC. Translated: CASSPKTGIYGYTF. The V and J genes are TRBV27 and TRBJ1-2, with TRBD1 matching over 7 bases. The CDR3 extends over 14 amino acids. With 5 bases clipped from V and 4 bases from J, the junction kept 7 bases outside the gene matches. The germline V gene encodes CDR1 MNHEY and CDR2 SMNVEV (reference sequence).

This clonotype was seen more than once but under ten times. The chain is built from TRBV27 and TRBJ1-4; tentatively, D is TRBD1 (5 bases). The ends were cut back, 3 bases at V and 4 bases at J, with 9 bases in the middle. Germline V gene sequence: CDR1 MNHEY, CDR2 SMNVEV (reference sequence). This CDR3 region has 14 residues. The CDR3 nucleotides are TGTGCCAGCAGTTTTGGAGGGGTTAATGAAAAACTGTTTTTT. Protein product: CASSFGGVNEKLFF.

In its sample, this clonotype was seen a few times. This chain joins TRBV12-3 or TRBV12-4 and TRBJ2-1; D is ambiguous. V lost 4 bases, J lost 3 bases, and 10 bases lay in between. CDR3 length: 14 amino acids. CDR3 region: CASSSYASYNEQFF. The CDR3 DNA is TGTGCCAGCAGTTCTTACGCAAGCTACAATGAGCAGTTCTTC.

The rearrangement joins TRBV28 to TRBJ1-1; 9 bases align to TRBD1. The CDR3 consists of 13 residues. In germline, CDR1 is MDHEN, CDR2 SYDVKM. The trim removed 8 bases at V and 6 bases at J, leaving 7 bases unmatched. This chain's CDR3 is CASGTGWKSEAFF. The CDR3 DNA follows: TGTGCCAGCGGGACAGGGTGGAAATCTGAAGCTTTCTTT.

The chain employs TRBV27 and TRBJ2-7, with TRBD2 as a possible D gene (6 bases). This CDR3 comprises 15 residues. V gave up 0 bases and J gave up 0 bases, with 9 bases separating them. Germline values: CDR1 MNHEY, CDR2 SMNVEV (reference sequence). CDR3 amino acids: CASSLSGGGSYEQYF. The CDR3 DNA is TGTGCCAGCAGTTTATCGGGGGGTGGCTCCTACGAGCAGTACTTC.

The sample holds a few counts of this clonotype. The rearrangement uses TRBV7-2 and TRBJ2-5; tentatively, D is TRBD2 (6 bases). V was clipped by 5 bases and J by 4 bases, with 14 bases between them. The germline V gene encodes CDR1 SGHTA and CDR2 FQGNSA. The CDR3 is 14 amino acids. In DNA form, the CDR3 reads TGTGCCAGCAGCCCCCGTCGGGGGAGAGAGACCCAGTACTTC. Encoded protein: CASSPRRGRETQYF. The variable domain in full, with the rest retrieved from reference TRBV7-2 and TRBJ2-5, is GAGVSQSPSNKVTEKGKDVELRCDPISGHTALYWYRQSLGQGLEFLIYFQGNSAPDKSGLPSDRFSAERTGGSVSTLTIQRTQQEDSAVYLCASSPRRGRETQYFGPGTRLLVL.

This clonotype has only one observation. The chain employs TRBV4-1 and TRBJ1-5; D call uncertain. Trimming took 4 bases from V and 2 from J, leaving 6 bases between them. This CDR3 has 13 residues. The germline V gene encodes CDR1 MGHRA and CDR2 YSYEKL. CDR3 loop: CASSRSGNQPQHF. The CDR3 region has the DNA TGCGCCAGCAGCCGGAGTGGCAATCAGCCCCAGCATTTT.

V is TRBV20-1 and J is TRBJ2-3; 9 nucleotides agree with TRBD2. Trimming at V came to 6 bases and at J to 3 bases, leaving 7 bases not matched to a gene. CDR1 is DFQATT, CDR2 SNEGSKA, per germline (reference sequence). This CDR3 has 14 residues. The CDR3 here is CSAPREGITDTQYF. CDR3 coding DNA: TGCAGTGCACCGCGGGAGGGGATAACAGATACGCAGTATTTT.

This clonotype was seen only a few times. The chain combines TRBV7-6 with TRBJ2-3; 9 nucleotides line up with TRBD1. This CDR3 has 15 amino acids. Germline assignment: CDR1 SGHVS and CDR2 FNYEAQ. Trimming at V came to 5 bases and at J to 2 bases, leaving 5 bases not matched to a gene. The CDR3 DNA follows: TGTGCCAGCAGCCCATGGACAGGGGCCACAGATACGCAGTATTTT. The encoded protein is CASSPWTGATDTQYF.

This clonotype occurred a few times. The chain carries TRBV7-9 and TRBJ2-5; weak D call: TRBD1 (6 bases). Trimming cost V 5 bases and J 4 bases, with 11 bases left between them. The CDR3 is 13 amino acids. Germline CDR1 is SEHNR and CDR2 is FQNEAQ (reference sequence). The CDR3 nucleotides are TGTGCCAGCAGCACCAGGGGTAGAGAGACCCAGTACTTC. Protein sequence: CASSTRGRETQYF.

The table lists this clonotype with many counts. V is TRBV7-9 and J is TRBJ2-1; TRBD2 might be the D (6 bases). Germline V gives CDR1 SEHNR, CDR2 FQNEAQ (reference sequence). The CDR3 extends over 13 amino acids. The ends were cut back, 1 base at V and 8 bases at J, with 9 bases in the middle. The chain's CDR3 is CASSLVGGDEQFF. CDR3 sequence (DNA): TGTGCCAGCAGCTTAGTGGGGGGAGATGAGCAGTTCTTC. The variable domain in full, with the rest retrieved from reference TRBV7-9 and TRBJ2-1, is DTGVSQNPRHKITKRGQNVTFRCDPISEHNRLYWYRQTLGQGPEFLTYFQNEAQLEKSRLLSDRFSAERPKGSFSTLEIQRTEQGDSAMYLCASSLVGGDEQFFGPGTRLTVL.

CDR3 DNA: TGCAGCGTTCAGGACAGGATGAACTATGGCTACACCTTC. This codes for CSVQDRMNYGYTF. J is TRBJ1-2 and V is TRBV29-1; 7 bases match TRBD1. The CDR3 has 13 residues. V dropped 5 bases and J dropped 2; count of bases not matched to a gene: 5. Germline V CDR1 and CDR2: SQVTM, ANQGSEA.